Below are 20 T cell receptor beta chains sequenced from a single sample in a study of shared clonotypes between healthy human individuals. The naive CD8 subset, CD45RO-negative cells positively selected for CCR7, excluded terminally differentiated effector memory CD45RA+ cells. TCRdb's table, derived via immunoSEQ multiplex PCR, lists solely in-frame clones and lacks some. The sample lists 2 million to 2.5 million clones; approximately 94% were seen once. The source material was naive CD8+ T cells from PBMCs. The origin of the receptors is a man younger than 35 in good health. Some clones in this sample may be carry-over from other donors' samples.

Concerning this clone: Distinct nucleotide sequences in the sample also encode this CDR3. The V call is TRBV28, the J call TRBJ2-7, with a tentative D call TRBD1 (6 bases). CDR1 MDHEN and CDR2 SYDVKM come from the germline V gene. The CDR3 length is 13 residues. V lost 1 base and J 3 bases, leaving 7 bases between the germline ends. The CDR3 region has the DNA TGTGCCAGCAGTTTATTACAGGGCTACGAGCAGTACTTC. The encoded protein is CASSLLQGYEQYF.

The chain joins TRBV10-2 to TRBJ1-2; D uncertain. CDR3 length: 13 amino acids. The germline CDR1 and CDR2 sequences are WSHSY and SAAADI. Trimming took 0 bases from V and 7 from J, leaving 9 bases between them. Here the CDR3 reads CASSESRRSGYTF. The CDR3 region has the DNA TGCGCCAGCAGTGAGTCCAGGAGGTCTGGCTACACCTTC.

The chain joins TRBV5-1 to TRBJ2-7, with D maybe TRBD2 (5 bases). The CDR3 runs 15 residues. Between the trimmed V and J ends, which lost 0 bases and 0 bases, there was a span of 10 bases. CDR1 is SGHRS, CDR2 YFSETQ, per germline. The DNA for the CDR3 is TGCGCCAGCAGCTTGGGGCGGGCAGCCTCCTACGAGCAGTACTTC. The encoded protein is CASSLGRAASYEQYF.

The genes are TRBV28 and TRBJ1-2; 8 bases are shared with TRBD1. Germline-derived CDR1 and CDR2 are MDHEN and SYDVKM. CDR3 length: 14 residues. After removal of 9 bases from V and 7 bases from J, the junction contained 13 bases not matched to a gene. CDR3 sequence (DNA): TGTGCCAGTAGAACGCGAGCAGGGGGCGCTGGCTACACCTTC. Translated: CASRTRAGGAGYTF.

This clone was counted a single time. The chain carries TRBV19 and TRBJ1-3, with 7 bases fitting TRBD1. Germline CDR1 is LNHDA and CDR2 is SQIVND (reference sequence). V trimming: 6 bases; J trimming: 5 bases; junction bases outside the gene matches: 16. The CDR3 runs to 17 residues. The CDR3 protein is CASRPIGQDRERNTIYF. Written as DNA, the CDR3 is TGTGCCAGTAGACCCATAGGACAGGACCGAGAAAGAAACACCATATATTTT.

The genes are TRBV7-6 and TRBJ2-2; D is unresolved. The CDR3 sequence is 16 residues long. V was cut by 5 bases and J by 4 bases, with 17 bases left in between. Germline V lookup: CDR1 SGHVS, CDR2 FNYEAQ. CDR3 nucleotides: TGTGCCAGCAGCCCAAGGTGGGAAGGTGCCACCGGGGAGCTGTTTTTT. Translation: CASSPRWEGATGELFF.

V usage is TRBV7-6 and J usage is TRBJ2-1; 13 nucleotides align to TRBD2. Germline lookup yields CDR1 SGHVS and CDR2 FNYEAQ. The CDR3 has 16 residues. V gave up 5 bases and J gave up 7 bases; unmatched junction bases: 8. DNA of the CDR3: TGTGCCAGCAGCCCACAACTAGCGGGAGGGGGGAATGAGCAGTTCTTC. Translated, it gives CASSPQLAGGGNEQFF.

The CDR3 coding sequence is TGCAGCGTAGCCAAGGAGGGGTTCTTCGGCACAGATACGCAGTATTTT. Translated, it gives CSVAKEGFFGTDTQYF. The J gene is TRBJ2-3, the V gene TRBV29-1; TRBD2 is a possible D gene (6 bases). Germline CDR1 SQVTM, CDR2 ANQGSEA. CDR3 size: 16 residues. Trimming pared 6 bases from V and 1 base from J, leaving 20 bases between.

The V gene is TRBV27, the J gene TRBJ2-5, with TRBD1 matching over 8 bases. With V trimmed by 6 bases and J by 4 bases, 7 bases remained unmatched. The germline V gene has CDR1 MNHEY and CDR2 SMNVEV (reference sequence). The CDR3 is 14 residues long. CDR3: CASRTTGGIETQYF. CDR3 bases: TGTGCCAGCAGAACAACAGGGGGGATAGAGACCCAGTACTTC.

V usage is TRBV7-9 and J usage is TRBJ2-7; D uncertain. Germline CDR1 SEHNR, CDR2 FQNEAQ (reference sequence). V was pared by 1 base and J by 4 bases, with 8 bases between. The CDR3 consists of 13 residues. The CDR3 DNA sequence: TGTGCCAGCAGCTTAGAACTACTTTACGAGCAGTACTTC. Translation: CASSLELLYEQYF. Variable domain in full (rest from reference TRBV7-9 and TRBJ2-7): DTGVSQNPRHKITKRGQNVTFRCDPISEHNRLYWYRQTLGQGPEFLTYFQNEAQLEKSRLLSDRFSAERPKGSFSTLEIQRTEQGDSAMYLCASSLELLYEQYFGPGTRLTVT.

The rearrangement links TRBV7-2 to TRBJ2-1, with 8 bases identical to TRBD1. CDR1 SGHTA and CDR2 FQGNSA come from the germline V gene. This CDR3 has 17 residues. V trimming: 1 base; J trimming: 1 base; junction bases outside the gene matches: 6. CDR3 in amino acids: CASSLGPGGESYNEQFF. In nucleotides, the CDR3 is TGTGCCAGCAGCTTAGGTCCAGGGGGCGAGTCCTACAATGAGCAGTTCTTC.

The V gene is TRBV7-8, the J gene TRBJ2-1; maybe TRBD1 (5 bases). V was clipped by 5 bases and J by 8 bases, with 19 bases between them. Germline-derived CDR1 and CDR2 are SGHVS and FQNEAQ. CDR3 length: 15 residues. Here the CDR3 DNA reads TGTGCCAGCAGCGCCGTAAGGGGCTCCGATTATGAGCAGTTCTTC. Its translation is CASSAVRGSDYEQFF.

J is TRBJ2-1 and V is TRBV7-2; TRBD1 is a possible D gene (5 bases). The length of the CDR3 is 17 residues. Germline V gene lookup returns CDR1 SGHTA and CDR2 FQGNSA. Trimming left V 0 bases short and J 7 bases short, with 19 bases between. This CDR3 is CASSLAQGSRTFNEQFF. As DNA, the CDR3 is TGTGCCAGCAGCTTAGCGCAGGGTAGCAGAACGTTTAATGAGCAGTTCTTC.

The CDR3 reads CASSQASGSLTGELFF. CDR3 bases: TGCGCCAGCAGCCAGGCCAGCGGGAGTCTTACCGGGGAGCTGTTTTTT. V and J are TRBV4-1 and TRBJ2-2; TRBD2 aligns across 8 bases. The CDR3 spans 16 residues. In germline, CDR1 is MGHRA, CDR2 YSYEKL. After removal of 3 bases from V and 5 bases from J, the junction contained 8 bases not matched to a gene.

J is TRBJ1-5 and V is TRBV9; D might be TRBD1 (5 bases). This CDR3 has 14 amino acids. Trimming removed 0 bases from V and 4 bases from J, with 8 bases in between. Germline V gene lookup returns CDR1 SGDLS and CDR2 YYNGEE. The CDR3 protein is CASSVGEGNQPQHF. CDR3 bases: TGTGCCAGCAGCGTAGGGGAGGGGAATCAGCCCCAGCATTTT.

The V gene is TRBV28, the J gene TRBJ2-5, with D perhaps being TRBD1 or TRBD2 (6 bases each). The CDR3 consists of 15 residues. V was clipped by 5 bases and J by 4 bases, with 17 bases between them. Germline CDR1 and CDR2: MDHEN and SYDVKM. The CDR3 coding sequence is TGTGCCAGCAGTCCCCGTACATGGGGGGCAGAGACCCAGTACTTC. Amino acids: CASSPRTWGAETQYF.

This chain joins TRBV19 and TRBJ1-2, with D hard to call. The CDR3 is made up of 11 amino acids. Germline lookup yields CDR1 LNHDA and CDR2 SQIVND (reference sequence). The ends were cut back, 7 bases at V and 8 bases at J, with 11 bases in the middle. The CDR3 sequence is CASNGEWGYTF. DNA for the CDR3: TGTGCCAGTAATGGCGAGTGGGGCTACACCTTC.

J is TRBJ2-7 and V is TRBV28; D is undetermined. Germline CDR1 is MDHEN and CDR2 is SYDVKM. The CDR3 has 13 residues. V lost 8 bases, J lost 2 bases, and 13 bases lay in between. DNA for the CDR3: TGTGCCAGCGGTCCTTTAGGCGCCTACGAGCAGTACTTC. Translating gives CASGPLGAYEQYF.

This sequence joins TRBV7-3 and TRBJ2-3; TRBD1 matches at 12 bases. Per the germline V gene, CDR1 is SGHTA and CDR2 is FQGTGA. There are 16 residues in the CDR3. Trimming took 5 bases from V and 6 from J; bases not matched to a gene: 9. The CDR3 spells CASSTQGQGAGDTQYF. The CDR3 DNA follows: TGTGCCAGCAGCACACAGGGACAGGGGGCAGGTGATACGCAGTATTTT.

The chain carries TRBV20-1 and TRBJ2-2; weak D call: TRBD1 (5 bases). Germline CDR1 and CDR2: DFQATT and SNEGSKA (reference sequence). This CDR3 comprises 11 residues. V lost 6 bases and J lost 5, with 7 bases in between. The CDR3 DNA sequence: TGCAGTGCCCCAGGGACCGGGGAGCTGTTTTTT. Translated: CSAPGTGELFF.